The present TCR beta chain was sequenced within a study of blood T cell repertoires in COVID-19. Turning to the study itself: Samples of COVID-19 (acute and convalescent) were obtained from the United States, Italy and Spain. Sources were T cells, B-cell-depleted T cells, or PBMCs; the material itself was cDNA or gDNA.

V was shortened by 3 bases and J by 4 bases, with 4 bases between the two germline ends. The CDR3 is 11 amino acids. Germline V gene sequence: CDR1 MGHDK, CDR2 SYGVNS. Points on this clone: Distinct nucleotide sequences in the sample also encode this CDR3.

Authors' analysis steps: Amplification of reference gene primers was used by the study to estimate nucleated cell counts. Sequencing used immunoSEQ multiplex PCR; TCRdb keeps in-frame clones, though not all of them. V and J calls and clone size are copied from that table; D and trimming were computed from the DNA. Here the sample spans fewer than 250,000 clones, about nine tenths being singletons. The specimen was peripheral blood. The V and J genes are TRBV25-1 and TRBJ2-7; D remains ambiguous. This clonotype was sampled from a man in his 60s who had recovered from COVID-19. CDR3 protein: CASSDGYEQYF. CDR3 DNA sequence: TGTGCCAGCAGTGACGGGTACGAGCAGTACTTC.